Sequencing of this TCR beta chain was carried out in a study of prognosis after radiotherapy for stage I lung cancer. In the study overall: Enrolled patients had stage I non-small cell lung cancer and entered the cohort between 2018 and 2019. The 13 male and more than five female patients were aged 53 to 84, median roughly 68 years. Subsequent to radiotherapy, distant metastatic disease emerged in a handful of patients (median roughly seven months), whereas approximately 14 exhibited no significant progression. The study, taken as a whole, reports: Some patients went on to develop distant metastases. Their Shannon entropy after stereotactic body radiation therapy was lower, and its change from baseline was also lower.

Germline V lookup: CDR1 MNHNS, CDR2 SASEGT. V lost 4 bases, J lost 0 bases, and 8 bases stayed unmatched. The CDR3 consists of 16 residues. Two-round multiplex PCR on genomic DNA was the method by which TCR beta CDR3 was amplified. Specific primers for each TRBV and TRBJ gene were what first-round PCR used. TCRdb re-called the multiplex PCR reads through MiXCR, storing one row per CDR3 protein. Of roughly 26,000 distinct CDR3 sequences in the sample, about 32% were seen once. This clonotype was observed many times. The antigen is unknown. The receptor comes from a donor aged 50 or older with non-small cell lung cancer. The sequences come from PBMCs, collected before or after stereotactic body radiation therapy (not recorded which). The chain links TRBV6-1 to TRBJ1-2, with 7 bases matching TRBD1. CDR3 sequence reads: CASSAARDSPNYGYTF. In nucleotides, the CDR3 is TGTGCCAGCAGTGCCGCCCGGGACAGCCCTAACTATGGCTACACCTTC.